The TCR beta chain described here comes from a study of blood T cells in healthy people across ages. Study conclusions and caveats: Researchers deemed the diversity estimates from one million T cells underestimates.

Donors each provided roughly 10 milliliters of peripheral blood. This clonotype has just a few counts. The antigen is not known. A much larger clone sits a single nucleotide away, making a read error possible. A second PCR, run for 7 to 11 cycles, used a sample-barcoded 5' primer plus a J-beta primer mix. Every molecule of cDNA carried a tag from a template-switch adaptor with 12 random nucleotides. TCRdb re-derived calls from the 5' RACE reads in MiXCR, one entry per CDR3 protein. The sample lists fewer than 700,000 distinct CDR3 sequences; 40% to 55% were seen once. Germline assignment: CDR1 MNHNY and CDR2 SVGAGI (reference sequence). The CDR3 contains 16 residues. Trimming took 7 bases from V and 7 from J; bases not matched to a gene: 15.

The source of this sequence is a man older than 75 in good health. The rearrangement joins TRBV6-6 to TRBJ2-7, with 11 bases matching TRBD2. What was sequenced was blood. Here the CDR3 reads CASKETHSGRANEQYF. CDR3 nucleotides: TGTGCCAGCAAGGAAACCCATAGCGGGAGGGCCAATGAGCAGTACTTC.